This T cell receptor beta chain was obtained from a study of shared clonotypes between healthy human individuals. General observations from the study: Non-shared clonotypes were found to have lower generation probabilities than the clonotypes that were shared by all four of the sorted-subset donors. Sampling included only blood; tissue repertoires likely differ.

Measured with immunoSEQ multiplex PCR; TCRdb has only the in-frame clones, and not every one. Seen here are 600,000 to 750,000 clones, 72% observed once, and the top ten hold 1.8%. The junction had 12 bases not matched to a gene; V was cut back by 6 bases and J by 4 bases. The CDR3 totals 17 residues. CDR1 LGHNA and CDR2 YNFKEQ come from the germline V gene. Points on this clone: Antigen unknown.

Sequenced input: memory CD4+ T cells sorted from blood. Noted subset: CD45RA-negative fraction. V usage is TRBV4-2 and J usage is TRBJ2-5; 12 positions agree with TRBD2. The clonotype was recovered from a woman in her thirties in good health. The CDR3: CASSQTSGRPRGETQYF. In DNA, the CDR3 is TGTGCCAGCAGTCAGACTAGCGGGAGACCGAGGGGAGAGACCCAGTACTTC.